This TCR beta chain derives from a study of T cell responses to AZD1222 COVID-19 vaccine. Study information: Whether given at about 4 or about 12 weeks, second doses were pooled. Points from the study as a whole: Spike-specific TCRs gained breadth and depth after people received two AZD1222 doses. Clonal diversity may have been underestimated, and the donors were mostly white British, with more females than males.

Repertoires were generated with immunoSEQ multiplex PCR, while TCRdb's copy carries only in-frame clones and drops some. This table holds roughly 110,000 clones, approximately 88% found once. Worth noting for this clone: The antigen is not known.

This CDR3 spans 12 amino acids. Per the germline V gene, CDR1 is KGHSH and CDR2 is LQKENI. Trimming shortened V by 6 bases and J by 11 bases, and 16 bases separated the two germline ends. Sequenced here: peripheral blood, sampled on day 0 of AZD1222 vaccination. The rearrangement links TRBV18 to TRBJ1-2, with D possibly being TRBD1 (6 bases). This clonotype was sampled from an adult in good health. CDR3: CASSLGGFSYTF. As DNA, the CDR3 is TGTGCCAGCTCCCTGGGGGGCTTCTCGTACACCTTC.